The sample holds a few counts of the clone carrying this TCR beta chain. TCR cDNA, made by 5'RACE template switching, carried an added universal primer site and UMIs. TCRdb ran MiXCR on the 5' RACE reads and lists one entry per CDR3 protein. The sample shows about 230,000 distinct CDR3 sequences, around 6.7% of them seen only once. The data stem from a study of T cells after yellow fever vaccination. The starting material was CD4+ T cells sorted from PBMCs, obtained on the day of the yellow fever booster vaccination. The source is a man aged 30 to 39 who received the YFV17D yellow fever vaccine.

The CDR3: CAWTRARLVGETQYF. CDR3 bases: TGTGCCTGGACTAGGGCTCGACTAGTGGGGGAGACCCAGTACTTC. The chain has TRBV30 and TRBJ2-5; D may be TRBD2 (6 bases). CDR1 and CDR2 (germline): GTSNPN, SVGIG (reference sequence). V shed 4 bases and J shed 5 bases, with 20 bases lying between them. The CDR3 runs to 15 residues.